This TCR beta chain was documented in a study of identical twins' blood T cells. J was trimmed by 8 bases and V by 1 base; bases with no gene match: 8. This CDR3 is built from 15 residues. CDR1 is SGHDN and CDR2 is FVKESK in the germline V gene. TCRdb redid the calling of the 5' RACE reads with MiXCR, one entry per CDR3 protein. This sample has around 380,000 distinct CDR3 sequences; about 28% occur once, and the top ten carry about 6.1%. This clonotype was seen at least ten times. Sequencing was done on a sample of PBMCs. This clonotype was obtained from a woman between 18 and 49 years old in good health. The chain employs TRBV14 and TRBJ1-2, with 9 nucleotides matching TRBD1. The CDR3 sequence is CASSQGSGQGLGYTF. The CDR3 DNA is TGTGCCAGCAGCCAAGGTTCCGGACAGGGGTTAGGCTACACCTTC.